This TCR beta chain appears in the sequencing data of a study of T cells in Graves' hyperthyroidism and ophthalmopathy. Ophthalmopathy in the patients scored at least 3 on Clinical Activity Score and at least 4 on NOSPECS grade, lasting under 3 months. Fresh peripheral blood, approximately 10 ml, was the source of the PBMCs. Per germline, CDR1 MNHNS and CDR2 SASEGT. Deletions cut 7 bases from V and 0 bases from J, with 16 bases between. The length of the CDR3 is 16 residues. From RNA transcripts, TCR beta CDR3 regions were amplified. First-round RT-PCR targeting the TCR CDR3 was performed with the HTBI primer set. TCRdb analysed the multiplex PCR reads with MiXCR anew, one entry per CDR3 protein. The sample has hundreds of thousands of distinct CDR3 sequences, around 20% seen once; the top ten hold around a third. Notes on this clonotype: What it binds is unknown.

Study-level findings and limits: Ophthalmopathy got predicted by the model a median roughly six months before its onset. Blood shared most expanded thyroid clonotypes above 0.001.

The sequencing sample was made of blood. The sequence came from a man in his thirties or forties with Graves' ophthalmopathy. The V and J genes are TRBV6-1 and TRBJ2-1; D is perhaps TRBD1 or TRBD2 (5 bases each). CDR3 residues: CASTLGTGPSYNEQFF. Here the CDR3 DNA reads TGTGCCAGCACCCTCGGGACGGGACCCTCCTACAATGAGCAGTTCTTC.